This entry describes one T cell receptor (beta chain). Its antigen is still unknown. No much larger clone exists at a distance of one base, and base qualities are not known. The sample originates from a study of shared clonotypes between healthy human individuals (dated by TCRdb to 2020 to 2022). A note on the overall study: A couple of women and a few men aged 18 to 49 years were included in the cohort. To estimate repertoire size and how much clonotypes are shared between individuals, the study performed deep sequencing of blood TCR repertoires from about 5 healthy adults. Each donor's leukapheresis produced roughly between about 0.9 and 9.5 billion PBMCs. Different laboratories and diverse techniques were used to prepare libraries and sequence TCR repertoires, to increase sequencing depth and limit assay-specific biases. For each donor, three plates each were used for CD4 naive and CD4 memory, two plates were used for CD8 naive, and one plate was used for CD8 memory. Broader findings and caveats from the paper: Even with the large sequencing depth, rarefaction of the sorted-subset datasets indicated that sequencing was incomplete. Naive subsets generally had larger estimated clonotype richness than memory subsets. Pairwise subsampling led to the expectation that sequencing depth would affect the degree of clonotype sharing among donors. Clonotypes shared by all four sorted-subset donors showed higher generation probabilities than non-shared clonotypes. Sharing across a few donors was observed for around 5% of naive CD4, 3.5% of naive CD8, around 2.5% of memory CD4, and about 0.4% of memory CD8 clonotypes. Only blood was sampled, and tissue TCR repertoires likely differ from those in blood. Because the study included a small number of donors, the genetic and exposure-history diversity represented was limited.

Donors were healthy HIV-negative adults with no recently reported acute infections or vaccinations. Only Caucasian adults living in Nashville, Tennessee, USA were represented among the donors. CD4+ T cells were enriched by magnetic negative selection; naive cells were then positively selected on CD45RA, and the negative fraction formed the memory subset. Blood was obtained by leukapheresis, after which PBMCs were separated by Ficoll-Histopaque density gradient centrifugation and cryopreserved in liquid nitrogen vapor phase. Purity and quantity of every magnetically sorted T cell population were checked by analytical flow cytometry. Genomic DNA was isolated from each sorted fraction and quantified by UV absorbance on a Nanodrop 2000c. Taken from the germline V gene (reference sequence), the CDR1 and CDR2 loops are MNHEY and SMNVEV. The junction carries 20 bases between V and J, which are trimmed by 2 bases and 6 bases respectively. The CDR3 goes from the cysteine to the phenylalanine over 16 residues. The DNA shown is the 48-base CDR3, in frame from base 1.

Using the deep immunoSEQ assay, multiplex PCR amplified TCR CDR3 regions from genomic DNA. Extracted genomic DNA from each cell subset was distributed evenly across all wells of several immunoSEQ 96-well plates, and each plate was treated as a replicate. For sorted subsets, about 200 ng genomic DNA, equal to tens of thousands of T cell genomes, was loaded into each replicate PCR. The purified libraries were quantified using a Qubit 3.0 fluorometer, sized with a Bioanalyzer 2100, and then quantified again using the KAPA Library Quantification kit. Every immunoSEQ 96-well plate was sequenced on a dedicated single-read 150-cycle Illumina NextSeq 550 flow cell. The study's own analysis went as follows. The immunoSEQ output contained only junctional sequences without quality scores, so filtering could not match that applied to full-length reads. To assign V/J genes and CDR3, sequences were annotated using PyIR, a Python wrapper for IgBLAST v1.9, with IMGT germline references. Any read was removed if the V/J assignment was weak (E-value above 1e-6), the CDR3 was missing, or the read contained stop codons, out-of-frame junctions, or ambiguous translated residues. V3J clonotypes were defined as sequences sharing the same inferred V gene, J gene, and CDR3 amino acid sequence. To compute the percentage overlap between repertoires, the number of shared unique clonotypes was divided by the size of the smaller repertoire. Three approaches were used to assess repertoire richness: RTK rarefaction, the Chao1 estimator, and Recon v2.1 estimates of unobserved clonotypes. For all TCRbeta clonotypes obtained by the gDNA method from four donors, generation probabilities were computed with OLGA. TCRdb holds this immuneACCESS table with in-frame rearrangements only. Some clones are missing; in checked studies, unresolved V genes explain under half, and the rest has no known cause. The D gene and trimming were derived from the DNA, and the V and J assignments and clone size from that table. This sample comprises about 1.5 million clones, 98% of them detected only once. The top ten constitute around 0.45% of the sample.

Recombination connected TRBV27 to TRBJ2-7; TRBD1 is possibly the D segment (6 matching bases). This clonotype originated in a man aged 25-45 years in good health. The specimen was naive CD4+ T cells sorted from blood. The cell subset or site label, as the study defines it: CD45RA+ positively selected. The DNA sequence reads TGTGCCAGCAGTTTAAACGCAGACAGGACGACCGGCGAGCAGTACTTC. Its protein product is CASSLNADRTTGEQYF.